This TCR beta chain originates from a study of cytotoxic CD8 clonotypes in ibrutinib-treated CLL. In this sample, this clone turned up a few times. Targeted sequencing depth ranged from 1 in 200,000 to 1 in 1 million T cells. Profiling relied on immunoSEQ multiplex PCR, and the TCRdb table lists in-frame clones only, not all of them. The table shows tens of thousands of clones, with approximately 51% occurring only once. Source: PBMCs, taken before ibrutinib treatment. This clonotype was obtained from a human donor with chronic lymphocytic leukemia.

The CDR3 here is CASHRGTSDSNQPQHF. The CDR3 DNA follows: TGTGCCAGCCACCGAGGGACATCCGATAGCAATCAGCCCCAGCATTTT. The chain couples TRBV19 to TRBJ1-5, with D maybe TRBD1 (6 bases). This CDR3 has 16 amino acids. V gave up 9 bases and J gave up 0 bases, with 18 bases separating them. Germline lookup yields CDR1 LNHDA and CDR2 SQIVND (reference sequence).